The source of this T cell receptor beta chain is a study of CD8 T cells in Susac syndrome. Study findings and constraints: The study conceded that its TCR sequencing and HLA analysis involved relatively few individuals.

The CDR3 sequence is 13 residues long. CDR1 MNHEY and CDR2 SVGEGT come from the germline V gene. RNA amounts of about 0.5 to 1 ug underwent reverse transcription with random hexamers. TCRdb used MiXCR to reprocess the immunoSEQ multiplex PCR reads, holding one entry per CDR3 protein. The profile shows about 300,000 distinct CDR3 sequences, about 91% of them singletons. In regard to this clonotype: Its antigen is not known. The germline gene is not matched at one end of the junction; a read error may be the cause.

Control patients had untreated stable or active relapsing-remitting multiple sclerosis by revised McDonald criteria. The chain employs TRBV6-2 or TRBV6-3 and TRBJ2-7; D might be TRBD1 (5 bases). What was sequenced was CD8+ T cells from PBMCs. This clonotype was obtained from a human donor with multiple sclerosis. CDR3 amino acids: CASSYPRAGEQYF. The DNA of the CDR3 is TGCGCCAGCAGTTACCCCAGGGCTGGAGAGCAGTACTTC.